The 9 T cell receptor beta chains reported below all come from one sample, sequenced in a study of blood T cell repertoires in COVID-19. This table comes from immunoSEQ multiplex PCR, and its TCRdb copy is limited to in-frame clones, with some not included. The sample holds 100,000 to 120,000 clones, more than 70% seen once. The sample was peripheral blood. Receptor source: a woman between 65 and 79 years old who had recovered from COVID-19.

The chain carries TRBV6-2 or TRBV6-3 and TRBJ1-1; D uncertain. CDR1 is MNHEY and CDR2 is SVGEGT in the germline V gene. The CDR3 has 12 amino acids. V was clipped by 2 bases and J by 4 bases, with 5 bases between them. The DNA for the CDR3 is TGTGCCAGCAGTTACGGCGGCACTGAAGCTTTCTTT. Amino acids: CASSYGGTEAFF.

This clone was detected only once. This CDR3 is CSASVLQAGQDEQFF. CDR3 DNA sequence: TGCAGTGCTAGTGTCTTACAGGCCGGCCAAGATGAGCAGTTCTTC. V and J are TRBV20-1 and TRBJ2-1; tentative D call: TRBD1 (5 bases). This CDR3 has 15 amino acids. The germline CDR1 and CDR2 sequences are DFQATT and SNEGSKA (reference sequence). The V end was cut by 3 bases, the J end by 8 bases, with 20 bases between.

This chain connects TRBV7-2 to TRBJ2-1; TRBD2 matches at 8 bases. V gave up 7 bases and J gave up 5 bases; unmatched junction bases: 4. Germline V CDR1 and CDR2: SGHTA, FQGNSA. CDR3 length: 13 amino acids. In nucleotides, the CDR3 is TGTGCCAGCAAACTAGCGGAGAACAATGAGCAGTTCTTC. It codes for CASKLAENNEQFF. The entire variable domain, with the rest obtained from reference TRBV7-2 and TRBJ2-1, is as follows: GAGVSQSPSNKVTEKGKDVELRCDPISGHTALYWYRQSLGQGLEFLIYFQGNSAPDKSGLPSDRFSAERTGGSVSTLTIQRTQQEDSAVYLCASKLAENNEQFFGPGTRLTVL.

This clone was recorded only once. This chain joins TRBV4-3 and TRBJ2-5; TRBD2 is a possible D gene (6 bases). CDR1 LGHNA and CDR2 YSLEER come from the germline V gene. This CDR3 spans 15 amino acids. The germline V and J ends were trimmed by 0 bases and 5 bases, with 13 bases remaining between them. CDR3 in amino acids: CASSQEDWREETQYF. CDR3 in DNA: TGCGCCAGCAGCCAAGAAGATTGGAGGGAGGAGACCCAGTACTTC.

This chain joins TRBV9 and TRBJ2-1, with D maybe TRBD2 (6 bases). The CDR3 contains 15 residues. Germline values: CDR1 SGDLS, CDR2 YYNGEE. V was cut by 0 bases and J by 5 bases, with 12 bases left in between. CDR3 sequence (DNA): TGTGCCAGCAGCGTAGCAAGCGGGTCTAACAATGAGCAGTTCTTC. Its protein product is CASSVASGSNNEQFF. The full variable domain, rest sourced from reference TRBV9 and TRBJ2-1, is DSGVTQTPKHLITATGQRVTLRCSPRSGDLSVYWYQQSLDQGLQFLIQYYNGEERAKGNILERFSAQQFPDLHSELNLSSLELGDSALYFCASSVASGSNNEQFFGPGTRLTVL.

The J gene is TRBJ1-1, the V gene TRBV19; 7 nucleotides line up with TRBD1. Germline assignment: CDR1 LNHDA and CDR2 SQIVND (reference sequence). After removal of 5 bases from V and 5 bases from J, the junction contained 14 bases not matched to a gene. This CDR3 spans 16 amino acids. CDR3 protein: CASSHVRGAGGTEAFF. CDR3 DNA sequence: TGTGCCAGTAGTCACGTACGGGGTGCAGGGGGGACTGAAGCTTTCTTT.

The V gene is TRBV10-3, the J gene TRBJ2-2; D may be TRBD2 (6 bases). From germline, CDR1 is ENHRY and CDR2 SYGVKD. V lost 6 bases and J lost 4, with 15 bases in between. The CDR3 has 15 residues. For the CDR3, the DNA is TGTGCCATCAGCCCGGCGGGGCGGACCACCGGGGAGCTGTTTTTT. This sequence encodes CAISPAGRTTGELFF.

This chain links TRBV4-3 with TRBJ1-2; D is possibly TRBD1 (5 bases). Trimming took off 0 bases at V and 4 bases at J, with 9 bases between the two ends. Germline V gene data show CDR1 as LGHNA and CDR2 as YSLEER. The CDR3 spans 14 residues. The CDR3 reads CASSQDPRAYGYTF. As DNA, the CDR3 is TGCGCCAGCAGCCAAGATCCCAGGGCCTATGGCTACACCTTC.

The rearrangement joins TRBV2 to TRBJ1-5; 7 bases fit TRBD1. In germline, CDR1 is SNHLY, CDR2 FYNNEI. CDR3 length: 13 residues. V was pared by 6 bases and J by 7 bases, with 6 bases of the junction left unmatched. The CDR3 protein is CASRGQTGQPQHF. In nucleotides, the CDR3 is TGTGCCAGCAGGGGACAGACGGGGCAGCCCCAGCATTTT.